This T cell receptor beta chain was identified during a study of blood T cell repertoires in COVID-19. Germline trimming cut 0 bases from V and 1 base from J; bases unmatched to any gene: 3. The CDR3 length is 15 residues. Germline assignment: CDR1 LNHNV and CDR2 YYDKDF (reference sequence). Measured with immunoSEQ multiplex PCR; TCRdb has only the in-frame clones, and not every one. The sample holds fewer than 150,000 clones; more than 70% are singletons and the top ten take 28%. This TCR was recovered from a human donor in a cohort sampled during active COVID-19. The chain is built from TRBV15 and TRBJ2-7, with 7 bases identical to TRBD1. The sample comprised peripheral blood. The CDR3 loop reads CATSRERQGSYEQYF. The CDR3 DNA reads TGTGCCACCAGCAGAGAGCGACAGGGTTCCTACGAGCAGTACTTC.